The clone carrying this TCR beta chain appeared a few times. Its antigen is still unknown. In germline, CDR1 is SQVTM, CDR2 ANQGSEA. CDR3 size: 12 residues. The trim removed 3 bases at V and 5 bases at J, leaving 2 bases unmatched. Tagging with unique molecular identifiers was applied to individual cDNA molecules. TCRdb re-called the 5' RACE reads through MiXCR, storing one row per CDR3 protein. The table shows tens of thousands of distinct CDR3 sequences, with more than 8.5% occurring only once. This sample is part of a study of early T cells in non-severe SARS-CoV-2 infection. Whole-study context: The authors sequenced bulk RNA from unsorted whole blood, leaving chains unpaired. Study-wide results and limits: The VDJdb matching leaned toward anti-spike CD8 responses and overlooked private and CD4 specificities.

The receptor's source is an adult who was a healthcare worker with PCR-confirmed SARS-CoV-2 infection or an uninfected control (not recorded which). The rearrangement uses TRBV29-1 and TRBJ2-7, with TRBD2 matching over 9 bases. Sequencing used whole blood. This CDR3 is CSVEGLADEQYF. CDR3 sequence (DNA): TGCAGCGTTGAGGGACTAGCTGACGAGCAGTACTTC.